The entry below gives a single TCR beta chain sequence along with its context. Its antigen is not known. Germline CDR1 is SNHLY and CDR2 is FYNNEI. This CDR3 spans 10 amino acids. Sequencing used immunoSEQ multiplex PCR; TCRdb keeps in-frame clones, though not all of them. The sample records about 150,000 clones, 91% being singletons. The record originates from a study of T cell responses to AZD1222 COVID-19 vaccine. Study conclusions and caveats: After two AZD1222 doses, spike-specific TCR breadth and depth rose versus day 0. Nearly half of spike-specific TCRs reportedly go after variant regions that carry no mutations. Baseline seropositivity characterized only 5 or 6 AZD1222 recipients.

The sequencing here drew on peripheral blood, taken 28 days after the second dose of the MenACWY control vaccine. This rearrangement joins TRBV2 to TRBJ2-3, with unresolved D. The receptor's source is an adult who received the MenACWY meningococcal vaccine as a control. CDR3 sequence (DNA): TGTGCACTCAGTGCAGATACGCAGTATTTT. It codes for CALSADTQYF.